The rows below give T cell receptor beta chains drawn from one sample of a study of control samples from healthy donors and cancer patients. The method was immunoSEQ multiplex PCR; TCRdb's version includes in-frame clones alone and lacks a portion of them. Of around 140,000 clones listed, about 90% are singletons. The specimen was blood. Receptor source: a man between 18 and 29 years old in good health. Both conserved end residues are part of each CDR3. The D gene is left open where the match is weak. Size tells how often a clone was seen (once, few, many) or the class of an expanded clone, and some rows leave it out.

cdr3_aa cdr3_nt v_call d_call cdr3_length clone_size j_call
CASSGRETGMNTEAFF TGCGCCAGCAGCGGTCGGGAGACAGGAATGAACACTGAAGCTTTCTTT TRBV4-1 . 16 . TRBJ1-1
CASSTIGTENTEAFF TGTGCCAGCAGCACCATTGGGACAGAGAACACTGAAGCTTTCTTT TRBV5-6 TRBD1 15 . TRBJ1-1
CASSELGQGHEQYF TGTGCCAGCAGTGAATTGGGGCAGGGCCACGAGCAGTACTTC TRBV2 . 14 . TRBJ2-7
CASGPFWAGEYNEQFF TGTGCCAGCGGACCTTTTTGGGCGGGAGAGTACAATGAGCAGTTCTTC TRBV3-1/TRBV3-2 TRBD2 16 . TRBJ2-1
CAWSTGLWETQYF TGTGCCTGGAGTACAGGGTTGTGGGAGACCCAGTACTTC TRBV30 . 13 . TRBJ2-5
CASSSRLAGELFF TGTGCCAGCAGCTCTAGATTGGCCGGGGAGCTGTTTTTT TRBV7-7 . 13 once TRBJ2-2
CASSYTGGSEQYF TGTGCCAGCAGCTACACAGGGGGCTCCGAGCAGTACTTC TRBV7-2 TRBD1 13 . TRBJ2-7
CASSKLKVAGTVYGYTF TGTGCCAGCAGCAAACTTAAAGTGGCAGGGACTGTGTATGGCTACACCTTC TRBV7-3 . 17 . TRBJ1-2
CASSAYRGLSTDTQYF TGTGCCAGCAGCGCATACAGGGGGCTCAGCACAGATACGCAGTATTTT TRBV5-4 TRBD1 16 . TRBJ2-3
CASSLTALSGANVLTF TGTGCCAGCAGCTTAACAGCTCTCTCTGGGGCCAACGTCCTGACTTTC TRBV7-9 . 16 . TRBJ2-6
CASSSLAGGYNEQFF TGTGCCAGCAGCTCACTAGCGGGGGGTTACAATGAGCAGTTCTTC TRBV7-2 TRBD2 15 . TRBJ2-1
CASSQERVSGANVLTF TGCGCCAGCAGCCAAGAACGAGTCTCTGGGGCCAACGTCCTGACTTTC TRBV4-3 . 16 once TRBJ2-6
CASRETVSSYEQYF TGTGCCAGCAGAGAGACAGTTAGCTCCTACGAGCAGTACTTC TRBV2 . 14 . TRBJ2-7
CASSFVGGTDYGYTF TGTGCCAGCAGCTTTGTGGGGGGGACCGACTATGGCTACACCTTC TRBV5-6 . 15 . TRBJ1-2
CASSLGDYGAGELFF TGTGCCAGCAGCTTGGGGGACTATGGGGCCGGGGAGCTGTTTTTT TRBV5-4 TRBD2 15 . TRBJ2-2
CASSYRGVANEKLFF TGTGCCAGCAGTTATCGTGGCGTAGCTAATGAAAAACTGTTTTTT TRBV6-5 . 15 . TRBJ1-4
CASTRWGQGAYEQYF TGCGCCAGCACCCGATGGGGGCAGGGGGCCTACGAGCAGTACTTC TRBV5-1 TRBD1 15 . TRBJ2-7
CASSLSGQGRYEQYF TGTGCCAGCAGTTTATCGGGACAGGGTCGCTACGAGCAGTACTTC TRBV27 TRBD1 15 . TRBJ2-7
CASRRDRAANYGYTF TGTGCCAGCAGGCGGGACAGAGCAGCTAACTATGGCTACACCTTC TRBV6-5 TRBD1 15 . TRBJ1-2
CASSLVSSGGANTGELFF TGCGCCAGCAGCTTGGTGTCTAGCGGGGGGGCCAACACCGGGGAGCTGTTTTTT TRBV5-1 TRBD2 18 . TRBJ2-2
CASSPEGSDSLFFNYGYTF TGTGCCAGCAGCCCTGAGGGGTCGGACAGCCTTTTTTTTAACTATGGCTACACCTTC TRBV7-9 . 19 . TRBJ1-2
CASSYSQVTYEQYF TGTGCCAGCAGTTACTCACAGGTGACCTACGAGCAGTACTTC TRBV6-5 . 14 . TRBJ2-7
CASSLGPQDYEQYF TGTGCCAGCAGCTTAGGTCCACAGGACTACGAGCAGTACTTC TRBV11-2 . 14 few TRBJ2-7
CASSPLSGFQETQYF TGTGCCAGCTCACCACTGTCCGGGTTCCAAGAGACCCAGTACTTC TRBV18 . 15 . TRBJ2-5
CASSLAGLNSYEQYF TGCGCCAGCAGCTTGGCAGGTTTAAACTCCTACGAGCAGTACTTC TRBV5-1 . 15 . TRBJ2-7
CASRLGVGNIQYF TGTGCCAGTAGACTAGGGGTCGGGAACATTCAGTACTTC TRBV19 . 13 . TRBJ2-4
CASSLDSWAGVNSPLHF TGTGCCAGCAGCTTAGATTCGTGGGCAGGGGTAAATTCACCCCTCCACTTT TRBV11-2 . 17 . TRBJ1-6
CASRLGLAGGPNEQFF TGCGCCAGTAGATTGGGACTAGCGGGGGGGCCCAATGAGCAGTTCTTC TRBV10-2 TRBD2 16 . TRBJ2-1
CASSEARGNYEQYF TGTGCCAGCAGTGAAGCACGGGGGAACTACGAGCAGTACTTC TRBV2 . 14 . TRBJ2-7
CASSLGLAGIDEQYF TGCGCCAGCAGCTTGGGGCTAGCGGGAATCGACGAGCAGTACTTC TRBV5-1 TRBD2 15 . TRBJ2-7
CASSVGAGAGETQYF TGTGCCAGCAGCGTAGGAGCGGGGGCCGGGGAGACCCAGTACTTC TRBV9 TRBD2 15 . TRBJ2-5
CASSELTNSGNTIYF TGTGCCAGCAGTGAACTGACAAACTCTGGAAACACCATATATTTT TRBV2 . 15 . TRBJ1-3
CASSLGNRANTEAFF TGTGCCAGCAGCTTAGGAAACCGGGCGAACACTGAAGCTTTCTTT TRBV7-9 . 15 . TRBJ1-1
CASSQGRGFGNTIYF TGTGCCAGCAGCCAAGGGCGGGGGTTCGGAAACACCATATATTTT TRBV3-1/TRBV3-2 . 15 . TRBJ1-3
CASSAAQPGETQYF TGTGCCAGCAGTGCGGCCCAACCAGGAGAGACCCAGTACTTC TRBV2 . 14 . TRBJ2-5
CSVVSGLAKNIQYF TGCAGCGTTGTGTCCGGTCTAGCCAAAAACATTCAGTACTTC TRBV29-1 . 14 . TRBJ2-4
CASSLAGGASHGYTF TGTGCCAGCAGCTTGGCCGGGGGCGCTTCCCATGGCTACACCTTC TRBV7-9 . 15 . TRBJ1-2
CASSPGANNQPQHF TGTGCCAGCAGCCCAGGGGCCAACAATCAGCCCCAGCATTTT TRBV7-2 . 14 . TRBJ1-5
CASSLAGWRAETDTQYF TGTGCCAGCAGCTTAGCGGGGTGGCGGGCCGAGACAGATACGCAGTATTTT TRBV11-2 . 17 . TRBJ2-3
CASSYGPTGLAPLHF TGTGCCAGCAGTTACGGCCCTACAGGGTTAGCGCCCCTCCACTTT TRBV27 . 15 . TRBJ1-6
CASSRRDMNTEAFF TGTGCCAGCAGCCGACGGGACATGAACACTGAAGCTTTCTTT TRBV5-4 . 14 . TRBJ1-1
CASSFFTTGGAFGNTIYF TGTGCCAGCAGTTTCTTCACGACAGGGGGAGCTTTTGGAAACACCATATATTTT TRBV28 TRBD1 18 . TRBJ1-3
CASSSGGGIGRREQYF TGCGCCAGCAGCTCCGGAGGGGGCATAGGGAGGAGAGAGCAGTACTTC TRBV5-1 . 16 . TRBJ2-7
CASSSSSSGASEAFF TGCGCCAGCAGCTCGAGCTCCTCAGGGGCCTCTGAAGCTTTCTTT TRBV5-1 . 15 . TRBJ1-1
CASSKGQGNEKLFF TGCGCCAGCAGTAAGGGGCAGGGAAATGAAAAACTGTTTTTT TRBV4-3 . 14 . TRBJ1-4
CASSATDRVVGKLFF TGTGCCAGCAGCGCTACCGACAGGGTTGTGGGAAAACTGTTTTTT TRBV7-2 TRBD1 15 . TRBJ1-4
CASSPTRGTHEQYF TGCGCCAGCAGCCCGACAAGGGGGACCCACGAGCAGTACTTC TRBV5-1 . 14 once TRBJ2-7
CASSLDRGFGELFF TGCGCCAGCAGCCTTGACAGGGGATTCGGGGAGCTGTTTTTT TRBV5-1 TRBD1 14 . TRBJ2-2
CASSPPSQIGAEAFF TGTGCCAGCAGCCCACCCAGCCAAATCGGGGCTGAAGCTTTCTTT TRBV7-9 . 15 . TRBJ1-1
CASSSTGNPQETQYF TGTGCCAGCAGTTCTACCGGGAACCCACAAGAGACCCAGTACTTC TRBV27 . 15 . TRBJ2-5
CASSLVGEGETQYF TGTGCCAGCAGCTTAGTAGGGGAGGGAGAGACCCAGTACTTC TRBV7-2 TRBD2 14 . TRBJ2-5
CASSQGSSGGAWETQYF TGTGCCAGCAGCCAGGGCAGCAGCGGGGGGGCCTGGGAGACCCAGTACTTC TRBV9 TRBD2 17 . TRBJ2-5
CASSRDSSRADTQYF TGTGCCAGCAGTCGGGACTCATCTCGTGCAGATACGCAGTATTTT TRBV3-1/TRBV3-2 . 15 . TRBJ2-3
CATSREPGTDSYEQYF TGTGCCACCAGCAGAGAGCCCGGGACGGATTCCTACGAGCAGTACTTC TRBV15 . 16 . TRBJ2-7
CASSDEGRVQFF TGTGCCAGCAGTGATGAGGGGCGGGTGCAGTTCTTC TRBV2 . 12 . TRBJ2-1
CASSRLGDRSYEQYF TGTGCCAGCAGCCGATTGGGGGACAGAAGCTACGAGCAGTACTTC TRBV7-9 TRBD1 15 . TRBJ2-7
CASRDRGHTQYF TGTGCCAGCAGGGACAGGGGCCATACGCAGTATTTT TRBV6-5 TRBD1 12 . TRBJ2-3
CASSPPAGLAGEGTQYF TGTGCCAGCAGCCCACCCGCGGGACTAGCGGGGGAGGGTACGCAGTATTTT TRBV7-9 TRBD2 17 . TRBJ2-3
CASSADRGEAFF TGCGCCAGCAGCGCCGACAGGGGCGAAGCTTTCTTT TRBV5-1 TRBD1 12 . TRBJ1-1
CASSLKRGGIQPQHF TGTGCCAGCAGCCTGAAACGGGGGGGCATCCAGCCCCAGCATTTT TRBV3-1/TRBV3-2 . 15 . TRBJ1-5